The 32 T cell receptor beta chains below come from one sample, sequenced in a study of cytomegalovirus exposure and HLA in healthy donors. Primers for the PCR totalled 60 Vbeta and 13 Jbeta. TCRdb's table, derived via immunoSEQ multiplex PCR, lists solely in-frame clones and lacks some. The table has 90,000 to 120,000 clones, roughly 85% seen once; the top ten hold roughly 5%. The sample taken for sequencing was PBMCs. Every receptor here comes from a man aged 60-69 years in good health and CMV-seropositive.

Only a few counts were recorded for this clone. The chain uses TRBV12-5 and TRBJ1-1; 9 bases match TRBD1. The CDR3 contains 16 residues. V dropped 3 bases and J dropped 4; count of bases not matched to a gene: 9. CDR1 is LGHNT and CDR2 is FRNRAP in the germline V gene. The CDR3 DNA reads TGTGCTAGTGGTTTTGGGTCAACAGGGGGCCTCACTGAAGCTTTCTTT. Translating gives CASGFGSTGGLTEAFF.

The gene calls are TRBV5-1 and TRBJ2-3, with D maybe TRBD2 (6 bases). V lost 7 bases to trimming and J lost 3 bases, with 12 bases between them. Germline CDR1 is SGHRS and CDR2 is YFSETQ. The CDR3 consists of 13 residues. The CDR3 sequence: CASGEEGTDTQYF. As DNA, the CDR3 is TGCGCCAGCGGGGAGGAGGGGACAGATACGCAGTATTTT.

V and J are TRBV19 and TRBJ1-2; TRBD1 matches 10 bases. CDR3 length: 14 amino acids. V gave up 8 bases and J gave up 6 bases; unmatched junction bases: 9. Germline V gene lookup returns CDR1 LNHDA and CDR2 SQIVND (reference sequence). The CDR3 DNA is TGTGCCAGTTTCTCGTCCGGGACAGGGGATGGCTACACCTTC. Translated: CASFSSGTGDGYTF.

This chain links TRBV7-2 with TRBJ2-3; D gene uncertain. Trimming cost V 5 bases and J 13 bases, with 4 bases left between them. CDR1 SGHTA and CDR2 FQGNSA come from the germline V gene. This CDR3 region has 8 residues. DNA of the CDR3: TGTGCCAGCAGCCCCGAGTATTTT. This encodes CASSPEYF.

This clone was found many times. The J gene is TRBJ1-5, the V gene TRBV30; D is ambiguous. V was pared by 3 bases and J by 0 bases, with 9 bases between. The CDR3 is 14 residues long. The germline gives CDR1 GTSNPN, CDR2 SVGIG (reference sequence). DNA of the CDR3: TGTGCCTGGAGCGCGACACCTAGCAATCAGCCCCAGCATTTT. As protein: CAWSATPSNQPQHF.

V is TRBV19 and J is TRBJ2-1, with 9 bases that match TRBD1. Germline values: CDR1 LNHDA, CDR2 SQIVND (reference sequence). Trimming cost V 3 bases and J 5 bases; bases outside gene matches: 8. CDR3 length equals 16 residues. The CDR3 coding sequence is TGTGCCAGTAGTATTTGGGACAGGGCAATGGACAATGAGCAGTTCTTC. It specifies CASSIWDRAMDNEQFF.

The chain uses TRBV7-8 and TRBJ2-5; the match to TRBD1 covers 8 bases. The CDR3 is made up of 14 amino acids. Germline-derived CDR1 and CDR2 are SGHVS and FQNEAQ. With 6 bases clipped from V and 1 base from J, the junction kept 4 bases outside the gene matches. This CDR3 reads CASRTGQGQETQYF. The CDR3 region has the DNA TGTGCCAGCAGAACAGGACAGGGCCAAGAGACCCAGTACTTC.

The V and J genes are TRBV7-6 and TRBJ2-3; unclear D gene. CDR1 SGHVS and CDR2 FNYEAQ come from the germline V gene. The germline V and J ends were trimmed by 5 bases and 7 bases, with 19 bases remaining between them. The CDR3 sequence is 15 residues long. The CDR3 loop reads CASSPAQTPPNTQYF. The CDR3 DNA sequence: TGTGCCAGCAGCCCCGCCCAGACACCCCCAAATACGCAGTATTTT. The variable domain in full, with the rest retrieved from reference TRBV7-6 and TRBJ2-3, is GAGVSQSPRYKVTKRGQDVALRCDPISGHVSLYWYRQALGQGPEFLTYFNYEAQQDKSGLPNDRFSAERPEGSISTLTIQRTEQRDSAMYRCASSPAQTPPNTQYFGPGTRLTVL.

In this sample, this clone turned up once. In nucleotides, the CDR3 is TGTGCCAGCAGCCTTAATGGACTAATCTATGGCTACACCTTC. Protein: CASSLNGLIYGYTF. The chain recombines TRBV7-8 with TRBJ1-2; D gene unclear. CDR3 length equals 14 residues. V was cut by 5 bases and J by 4 bases, with 14 bases left in between. CDR1 is SGHVS and CDR2 is FQNEAQ in the germline V gene.

This chain joins TRBV27 and TRBJ2-7, with D possibly TRBD1 on 5 matching bases. The CDR3 spans 13 residues. Germline V gives CDR1 MNHEY, CDR2 SMNVEV (reference sequence). V lost 4 bases and J 3 bases, leaving 10 bases between the germline ends. For the CDR3, the DNA is TGTGCCAGCAGTTGGGCCAGGGACTACGAGCAGTACTTC. Its translation: CASSWARDYEQYF.

The J gene is TRBJ2-3, the V gene TRBV6-6, with 10 nucleotides matching TRBD2. Germline CDR1 is MNHNY and CDR2 is SVGAGI (reference sequence). This CDR3 has 15 amino acids. The trim removed 5 bases at V and 2 bases at J, leaving 4 bases unmatched. CDR3 protein: CASSSSGGFTDTQYF. CDR3 DNA sequence: TGTGCCAGCAGTAGTAGCGGGGGGTTCACAGATACGCAGTATTTT.

CDR3 DNA sequence: TGTGCCAGCAGCTTTAGCGGGGGGCTCACCGGGGAGCTGTTTTTT. Its protein is CASSFSGGLTGELFF. This chain connects TRBV7-3 to TRBJ2-2, with 10 bases aligning to TRBD2. With V trimmed by 3 bases and J by 4 bases, 2 bases remained unmatched. CDR3 size: 15 residues. Germline CDR1 SGHTA, CDR2 FQGTGA.

V and J are TRBV10-2 and TRBJ2-5; weak D call: TRBD2 (6 bases). With 3 bases removed from V and 7 bases from J, the gap between germline ends came to 12 bases. The germline V gene encodes CDR1 WSHSY and CDR2 SAAADI. This CDR3 has 13 amino acids. The CDR3 reads CASSESVGGTQYF. The CDR3, as DNA: TGCGCCAGCAGTGAATCTGTCGGGGGGACCCAGTACTTC.

V and J are TRBV5-6 and TRBJ2-3; 10 bases agree with TRBD2. The CDR3 extends over 18 amino acids. With 0 bases clipped from V and 3 bases from J, the junction kept 10 bases outside the gene matches. The germline CDR1 and CDR2 sequences are SGHDT and YYEEEE. The CDR3 is CASSLAIAGGLTTDTQYF. In DNA, the CDR3 is TGTGCCAGCAGCTTGGCAATAGCGGGGGGCCTCACAACAGATACGCAGTATTTT.

This clone was seen once. J is TRBJ2-6 and V is TRBV5-1; D unresolved. V lost 3 bases and J lost 0, with 4 bases in between. This CDR3 contains 14 residues. Germline CDR1 and CDR2: SGHRS and YFSETQ. CDR3 amino acids: CASSYSSGANVLTF. CDR3 DNA: TGCGCCAGCAGCTACAGCTCTGGGGCCAACGTCCTGACTTTC.

The chain employs TRBV7-2 and TRBJ1-5; 7 bases are shared with TRBD1. This CDR3 is 15 amino acids long. The germline V gene encodes CDR1 SGHTA and CDR2 FQGNSA. V shed 1 base, J shed 4 bases, and the junction held 4 bases outside the gene matches. In DNA, the CDR3 is TGTGCCAGCAGCTTAGAACAGGGGCTAAATCAGCCCCAGCATTTT. Amino acids: CASSLEQGLNQPQHF. Complete variable domain (other parts from reference TRBV7-2 and TRBJ1-5): GAGVSQSPSNKVTEKGKDVELRCDPISGHTALYWYRQSLGQGLEFLIYFQGNSAPDKSGLPSDRFSAERTGGSVSTLTIQRTQQEDSAVYLCASSLEQGLNQPQHFGDGTRLSIL.

This clone was seen just once. V gene TRBV7-3 combines with J gene TRBJ2-1, with 14 positions matching TRBD2. The V segment lost 5 bases and the J segment 0 bases; nucleotides outside the gene matches: 9. This CDR3 is 19 amino acids long. Germline V lookup: CDR1 SGHTA, CDR2 FQGTGA. This CDR3 is CASSPGLAGGSSSYNEQFF. CDR3 DNA: TGTGCCAGCAGCCCAGGACTAGCGGGGGGCTCCAGCTCCTACAATGAGCAGTTCTTC.

The genes are TRBV25-1 and TRBJ2-1, with a tentative D call TRBD1 (6 bases). Trimming pared 6 bases from V and 2 bases from J, leaving 11 bases between. The CDR3 extends over 14 amino acids. Looked up from germline, CDR1 is MGHDK and CDR2 is SYGVNS. The CDR3 nucleotides read TGTGCCAGCAGAGTTACAGGGCCCTACAATGAGCAGTTCTTC. Translated: CASRVTGPYNEQFF.

The chain has TRBV6-6 and TRBJ1-5; 11 bases map to TRBD1. V gave up 2 bases and J gave up 3 bases; unmatched junction bases: 3. The CDR3 has 16 residues. Per germline, CDR1 MNHNY and CDR2 SVGAGI (reference sequence). DNA for the CDR3: TGTGCCAGCAGTTACCGGACAGGGGGCATCAATCAGCCCCAGCATTTT. Amino acid sequence: CASSYRTGGINQPQHF.

The rearrangement uses TRBV28 and TRBJ1-4; D is ambiguous. The germline CDR1 and CDR2 sequences are MDHEN and SYDVKM. The CDR3 is made up of 15 amino acids. Trimming left V 5 bases short and J 6 bases short, with 16 bases between. CDR3 loop: CASSTGGLVDEKLFF. For the CDR3, the DNA is TGTGCCAGCAGTACCGGAGGCCTGGTTGATGAAAAACTGTTTTTT.

The rearrangement uses TRBV7-9 and TRBJ2-7; a possible D gene is TRBD1 (5 bases). CDR1 and CDR2 (germline): SEHNR, FQNEAQ (reference sequence). CDR3 size: 12 residues. V lost 6 bases and J 4 bases, leaving 10 bases between the germline ends. For the CDR3, the DNA is TGTGCCAGCAGATTCGACAGATACGAGCAGTACTTC. The encoded protein is CASRFDRYEQYF.

The J gene is TRBJ2-1, the V gene TRBV7-6; perhaps TRBD2 as D (6 bases). V lost 0 bases to trimming and J lost 2 bases, with 14 bases between them. This CDR3 spans 17 amino acids. Germline values: CDR1 SGHVS, CDR2 FNYEAQ. The CDR3 region has the DNA TGTGCCAGCAGCTTAGCGGCGGGGCAGTTTGCCTACAATGAGCAGTTCTTC. As protein: CASSLAAGQFAYNEQFF.

Regarding this clone: At one end the junction does not follow the germline gene, possibly because of a read error. The chain uses TRBV10-1 and TRBJ2-7; 8 bases map to TRBD1. The length of the CDR3 is 14 residues. CDR1 and CDR2 (germline): WNHNN, SYGVQD (reference sequence). The CDR3 DNA is TGCGCCAGCAGTGACCTCCGGAACCCGGGACAGGCCAACTTC. Its protein is CASSDLRNPGQANF.

Concerning this clone itself: This specimen includes other DNA sequences encoding the same CDR3. The chain links TRBV11-3 to TRBJ1-1; D ambiguous. The V end was cut by 1 base, the J end by 6 bases, with 6 bases between. From germline, CDR1 is SGHNT and CDR2 YENEEA. CDR3 length: 12 residues. For the CDR3, the DNA is TGTGCCAGCAGCTTAGGACGGGCTGAAGCTTTCTTT. Its translation is CASSLGRAEAFF.

This clone has just one count. The chain employs TRBV5-1 and TRBJ1-2; 7 bases match TRBD1. The germline gives CDR1 SGHRS, CDR2 YFSETQ. The CDR3 loop spans 14 amino acids. Losses at the gene ends were 0 bases for V and 8 bases for J; bases not matched to a gene: 7. The CDR3 nucleotides are TGCGCCAGCAGCTTGGGACAGGGTGCTAGGGGCTACACCTTC. Its protein product is CASSLGQGARGYTF.

V gene TRBV7-2 combines with J gene TRBJ1-5; 9 nucleotides line up with TRBD1. This CDR3 has 16 residues. The V gene end was trimmed by 1 base and the J gene end by 4 bases; junction bases not matched to a gene: 5. Germline V gene data show CDR1 as SGHTA and CDR2 as FQGNSA. The CDR3 spells CASSLVIGQGNQPQHF. Written as DNA, the CDR3 is TGTGCCAGCAGCTTAGTTATCGGACAGGGGAATCAGCCCCAGCATTTT.

The V call is TRBV27, the J call TRBJ1-5; possibly TRBD1 for D (5 bases). The CDR3 is 13 amino acids. CDR1 and CDR2 (germline): MNHEY, SMNVEV (reference sequence). Trimming took 5 bases from V and 2 from J, leaving 7 bases between them. The CDR3 DNA reads TGTGCCAGCAGTCTACAGGGCAATCAGCCCCAGCATTTT. Residues: CASSLQGNQPQHF.

The CDR3 DNA sequence: TGTGCCAGCAGCTCCCGGGACAGCCCAGGAGAGACCCAGTACTTC. Its translation is CASSSRDSPGETQYF. The V call is TRBV11-3, the J call TRBJ2-5; 7 bases agree with TRBD1. This CDR3 is built from 15 residues. V lost 4 bases, J lost 4 bases, and 9 bases stayed unmatched. Looked up from germline, CDR1 is SGHNT and CDR2 is YENEEA.

This clone was counted only a few times. The chain uses TRBV6-5 and TRBJ1-3; 9 nucleotides line up with TRBD1. Germline V CDR1 and CDR2: MNHEY, SVGAGI. V trimming: 4 bases; J trimming: 4 bases; junction bases outside the gene matches: 5. The CDR3 consists of 15 residues. CDR3 loop: CASSSYRGLGNTIYF. DNA for the CDR3: TGTGCCAGCAGTTCCTACAGGGGGCTGGGAAACACCATATATTTT.

The J gene is TRBJ2-5, the V gene TRBV29-1; 8 nucleotides agree with TRBD1. This CDR3 has 16 residues. The V gene end was trimmed by 7 bases and the J gene end by 1 base; junction bases not matched to a gene: 14. Germline-derived CDR1 and CDR2 are SQVTM and ANQGSEA. CDR3 in DNA: TGCAGCGCCAAGGAGGGGACAGGAGGGGTCCAAGAGACCCAGTACTTC. This gives the protein CSAKEGTGGVQETQYF.

This rearrangement joins TRBV10-1 to TRBJ1-2; the match to TRBD1 covers 7 bases. Germline CDR1 reads WNHNN; CDR2 reads SYGVQD (reference sequence). The CDR3 is made up of 18 amino acids. V lost 8 bases, J lost 0 bases, and 18 bases stayed unmatched. The chain's CDR3 is CASFNQGGRGTTNYGYTF. The CDR3 bases are TGCGCCAGCTTCAACCAGGGGGGACGGGGGACAACTAACTATGGCTACACCTTC.

The V call is TRBV7-8, the J call TRBJ2-7; 7 nucleotides line up with TRBD2. Germline V gene sequence: CDR1 SGHVS, CDR2 FQNEAQ. V gave up 10 bases and J gave up 0 bases; unmatched junction bases: 6. The CDR3 has 13 residues. The chain's CDR3 is CATVSGASYEQYF. As DNA, the CDR3 is TGTGCCACCGTCAGCGGGGCCTCCTACGAGCAGTACTTC.